This T cell receptor (beta chain) was recorded in a study of blood T cell repertoires in COVID-19. V was shortened by 8 bases and J by 8 bases, with 21 bases between the two germline ends. In germline, CDR1 is MDHEN, CDR2 SYDVKM. This CDR3 has 15 residues. Generated by immunoSEQ multiplex PCR, the TCRdb table keeps only in-frame clones and is missing some. Of some 160,000 clones listed, 80% to 90% are singletons. This clone was observed once. The receptor comes from a woman aged 60-70 years with active COVID-19. V gene TRBV28 combines with J gene TRBJ1-4; no firm D call. The sequenced sample consisted of peripheral blood. This CDR3 reads CASLNGVSRSEKLFF. The CDR3 DNA sequence: TGTGCCAGCCTCAACGGGGTCTCTCGTTCGGAAAAACTGTTTTTT.